What follows are 4 T cell receptor beta chains derived from one specimen sequenced in a study of cytomegalovirus exposure and HLA in healthy donors. The PCR ran on 60 Vbeta and 13 Jbeta primers. Sequencing used immunoSEQ multiplex PCR; TCRdb keeps in-frame clones, though not all of them. The sample carries about 120,000 clones, roughly 82% recorded once. The specimen was PBMCs. These receptors all come from a man in his forties in good health and CMV-seropositive.

This clone was recorded once. The same CDR3 also results from other DNA sequences found in this sample. This rearrangement joins TRBV5-1 to TRBJ2-3; the D is unclear. V lost 0 bases and J 8 bases, leaving 10 bases between the germline ends. Germline V gene data show CDR1 as SGHRS and CDR2 as YFSETQ. This CDR3 comprises 13 residues. CDR3 DNA: TGCGCCAGCAGCTTGGGGAGTCAGAGTACGCAGTATTTT. This gives the protein CASSLGSQSTQYF.

This clone has only one observation. V is TRBV11-1 and J is TRBJ2-1; 10 bases map to TRBD1. J was trimmed by 7 bases and V by 6 bases; bases with no gene match: 15. In germline, CDR1 is SGHAT, CDR2 FQDESV (reference sequence). The CDR3 loop spans 17 amino acids. The CDR3 DNA follows: TGTGCCAGCAGACTAGATGCTACGGGACAGGGGAGGAATGAGCAGTTCTTC. This codes for CASRLDATGQGRNEQFF.

The rearrangement joins TRBV25-1 to TRBJ2-2, with 8 bases identical to TRBD1. The J segment lost 4 bases and the V segment lost 10 bases, leaving 14 bases of the junction unmatched. The CDR3 loop spans 16 amino acids. The germline V gene encodes CDR1 MGHDK and CDR2 SYGVNS. This CDR3 is CAKERGRGHVTGELFF. CDR3 nucleotides: TGTGCCAAAGAGAGGGGCAGGGGGCATGTCACCGGGGAGCTGTTTTTT.

This clone was observed a handful of times. The chain carries TRBV10-3 and TRBJ2-3; TRBD2 agrees at 9 bases. The junction had 10 bases not matched to a gene; V was cut back by 6 bases and J by 3 bases. Germline CDR1 ENHRY, CDR2 SYGVKD. CDR3 size: 16 residues. The CDR3, as DNA: TGTGCCATCAGACCAGTAGCGGGGGCTGGGACAGATACGCAGTATTTT. Its translation: CAIRPVAGAGTDTQYF.